Described below is a single TCR beta chain sequence and its context. Its specificity is not known. This specimen comes from a study of T cell responses to AZD1222 COVID-19 vaccine. Study conclusions and caveats: Most donors were white British and more were female, and clonal diversity was possibly underestimated.

Clones were sequenced by immunoSEQ multiplex PCR, and TCRdb holds only the in-frame ones, with some missing. The repertoire holds about 150,000 clones, around 89% seen once, with about 3.7% in the top ten. Looked up from germline, CDR1 is KGHDR and CDR2 is SFDVKD. The CDR3 has 12 residues. The ends were cut back, 9 bases at V and 4 bases at J, with 9 bases in the middle. Source: peripheral blood, taken on day 0 of MenACWY control vaccination. The TCR comes from an adult in good health. The chain has TRBV24-1 and TRBJ2-1, with D maybe TRBD2 (6 bases). The DNA of the CDR3 is TGTGCCACCTCGGACTATTACAATGAGCAGTTCTTC. It codes for CATSDYYNEQFF.